This entry lists 18 T cell receptor beta chains sequenced from one sample in a study of Ad26.COV2.S vaccination and SARS-CoV-2 variants (dated by TCRdb to about 2021). The meaning of the sample's treatment or condition label: around 19 received Ad26.COV2.S at low or high dose, single or two shots; roughly five received placebo; per-sample allocation not given. For vaccine and placebo recipients, the sequenced repertoires came from samples collected on day 63 after the first injection. The library came from the immunoSEQ multiplex PCR assay. The source is immuneACCESS, and TCRdb retained only in-frame sequences with V and J called. Part of the clones is not carried over; for the studies checked, unresolved V genes explain less than half of this, and the remainder is unexplained. This sample is represented by around 250,000 clones; about 83% of them were singletons. Less than 3.5% of the sample rests with the top ten.

Source: peripheral blood, taken in a trial of Ad26.COV2.S vaccine versus placebo. Source of these receptors: a person between 18 and 65 years old who received the Ad26.COV2.S COVID-19 vaccine or a placebo.

This rearrangement joins TRBV24-1 to TRBJ1-2; D is possibly TRBD1 (5 bases). CDR3 size: 12 residues. The germline V gene encodes CDR1 KGHDR and CDR2 SFDVKD. The V end lost 0 bases, the J end lost 7 bases, and 5 bases lay between the germline ends. This chain's CDR3 is CATSDLGGGYTF. The CDR3 DNA sequence: TGTGCCACCAGTGATTTGGGGGGTGGCTACACCTTC.

CDR3 residues: CASSQAERGENEKLFF. CDR3 sequence (DNA): TGCGCCAGCAGCCAAGCGGAGAGGGGGGAGAATGAAAAACTGTTTTTT. V and J are TRBV4-3 and TRBJ1-4; TRBD1 is a possible D gene (6 bases). Germline V gene data show CDR1 as LGHNA and CDR2 as YSLEER. The V end lost 1 base, the J end lost 5 bases, and 14 bases lay between the germline ends. CDR3 length equals 16 residues.

The rearrangement uses TRBV4-1 and TRBJ2-7; 7 nucleotides align to TRBD2. Germline CDR1 and CDR2: MGHRA and YSYEKL. This CDR3 is 15 amino acids long. After removal of 1 base from V and 6 bases from J, the junction contained 9 bases not matched to a gene. The CDR3 sequence: CASSQAGAREGEQYF. CDR3 coding DNA: TGCGCCAGCAGCCAAGCCGGGGCCAGGGAGGGCGAGCAGTACTTC.

This chain connects TRBV5-4 to TRBJ1-2, with 10 bases matching TRBD1. The germline CDR1 and CDR2 sequences are SGHNT and YYREEE (reference sequence). The CDR3 sequence is 15 residues long. V lost 3 bases and J lost 4; bases outside the gene matches: 6. CDR3 DNA: TGTGCCAGCAGCTCCCGGACAGGGGGGTTCTATGGCTACACCTTC. Translation gives CASSSRTGGFYGYTF.

The rearrangement links TRBV6-2 or TRBV6-3 to TRBJ1-5; D uncertain. V was clipped by 0 bases and J by 0 bases, with 12 bases between them. This CDR3 comprises 17 residues. The germline V gene has CDR1 MNHEY and CDR2 SVGEGT. The CDR3 DNA reads as TGTGCCAGCAGTTACTCGGGCAGACGCAATAGCAATCAGCCCCAGCATTTT. Amino acid sequence: CASSYSGRRNSNQPQHF.

This chain uses TRBV6-2 or TRBV6-3 with TRBJ1-5; the D gene is possibly TRBD1 (6 bases). Trimming took off 0 bases at V and 2 bases at J, with 14 bases between the two ends. Germline values: CDR1 MNHEY, CDR2 SVGEGT. This CDR3 contains 17 residues. The chain's CDR3 is CASSYSGNRVGNQPQHF. The DNA of the CDR3 is TGTGCCAGCAGTTACTCGGGTAACAGGGTTGGCAATCAGCCCCAGCATTTT.

This clone was observed a single time. This chain links TRBV7-2 with TRBJ2-7; the D gene is possibly TRBD2 (6 bases). The V gene's germline CDR1 is SGHTA and CDR2 FQGNSA. There are 15 residues in the CDR3. V lost 5 bases and J lost 0, with 14 bases in between. CDR3 nucleotide sequence: TGTGCCAGCAGCGTCCGGGACGGGAGCTCCTACGAGCAGTACTTC. Translated: CASSVRDGSSYEQYF.

The J gene is TRBJ1-2, the V gene TRBV4-3; D is perhaps TRBD1 (5 bases). The CDR3 spans 18 residues. Germline CDR1 LGHNA, CDR2 YSLEER. V shed 0 bases and J shed 2 bases, with 19 bases lying between them. CDR3 loop: CASSQDPVTGGGNYGYTF. The CDR3, as DNA: TGCGCCAGCAGCCAAGATCCAGTGACGGGGGGTGGCAACTATGGCTACACCTTC.

The chain couples TRBV7-2 to TRBJ2-7, with 9 bases identical to TRBD2. Per germline, CDR1 SGHTA and CDR2 FQGNSA. The trim removed 0 bases at V and 5 bases at J, leaving 8 bases unmatched. This CDR3 comprises 16 residues. The CDR3, as DNA: TGTGCCAGCAGCTTAGCCGGGACTAGCTGGAGCGACGAGCAGTACGTC. Residues: CASSLAGTSWSDEQYV.

The rearrangement links TRBV4-2 to TRBJ2-3; the D gene could be TRBD1 or TRBD2 (5 bases each). V was shortened by 1 base and J by 4 bases, with 6 bases between the two germline ends. Germline CDR1 LGHNA, CDR2 YNFKEQ. This CDR3 is 13 amino acids long. The CDR3, as DNA: TGTGCCAGCAGCCAAGGGGGGTCAGATACGCAGTATTTT. Translated, it gives CASSQGGSDTQYF.

This chain uses TRBV7-2 with TRBJ2-7; 7 bases map to TRBD2. Unmatched junction bases numbered 9, after V lost 1 base and J lost 6 bases. The CDR3 covers 15 residues. CDR1 SGHTA and CDR2 FQGNSA come from the germline V gene. CDR3 sequence: CASSLGYGGRAEQYV. The CDR3 coding sequence is TGTGCCAGCAGCTTAGGGTACGGCGGGAGAGCCGAGCAGTACGTC.

The chain recombines TRBV21-1 with TRBJ2-2; TRBD1 is the table's D call and was not checked against the DNA. TRBV21-1 is given as a pseudogene. The CDR3 length is 15 residues. The CDR3 is CASSHRYYRLRVLFF. CDR3 coding DNA: TGTGCCAGCAGCCACAGGTACTACAGGCTACGGGTGCTGTTTTTT.

This chain joins TRBV11-2 and TRBJ2-3; D gene uncertain. Trimming cost V 0 bases and J 2 bases, with 15 bases left between them. The CDR3 consists of 17 residues. CDR1 and CDR2 from the germline V gene are SGHAT and FQNNGV. The CDR3: CASSLDADTILTDTQYF. The CDR3 DNA reads as TGTGCCAGCAGCTTAGACGCAGACACCATTCTCACAGATACGCAGTATTTT.

CDR3: CASSPDRTLYGYTF. Here the CDR3 DNA reads TGTGCCAGTAGCCCCGACAGGACCCTCTATGGCTACACCTTC. The V and J genes are TRBV19 and TRBJ1-2, with D possibly TRBD1 on 6 matching bases. CDR1 LNHDA and CDR2 SQIVND come from the germline V gene (reference sequence). Trimming took 6 bases from V and 4 from J, leaving 15 bases between them. There are 14 residues in the CDR3.

The chain couples TRBV4-3 to TRBJ1-3, with D tentatively TRBD1 (6 bases). Germline CDR1 is LGHNA and CDR2 is YSLEER. V was clipped by 4 bases and J by 2 bases, with 15 bases between them. The CDR3 contains 16 residues. Here the CDR3 reads CASSPLRGGAGNTIYF. In DNA form, the CDR3 reads TGCGCCAGCAGCCCGTTAAGAGGGGGAGCTGGAAACACCATATATTTT.

This rearrangement joins TRBV19 to TRBJ1-5; maybe TRBD1 (5 bases). The CDR3 runs 18 residues. V lost 3 bases to trimming and J lost 0 bases, with 18 bases between them. CDR1 is LNHDA, CDR2 SQIVND, per germline (reference sequence). The CDR3 DNA is TGTGCCAGTAGTATTCTGTTAGGGACGACAACTAGCAATCAGCCCCAGCATTTT. Its protein product is CASSILLGTTTSNQPQHF.

The chain recombines TRBV9 with TRBJ2-5; D uncertain. Germline V CDR1 and CDR2: SGDLS, YYNGEE. This CDR3 is 13 amino acids long. The V end lost 1 base, the J end lost 9 bases, and 13 bases lay between the germline ends. DNA for the CDR3: TGTGCCAGCAGCGTATGGTCTTGGGGTCCCCAGTACTTC. This gives the protein CASSVWSWGPQYF.

V usage is TRBV7-8 and J usage is TRBJ1-2; TRBD1 matches 9 bases. CDR3 length: 18 amino acids. Germline CDR1 and CDR2: SGHVS and FQNEAQ. Germline trimming cut 2 bases from V and 8 bases from J; bases unmatched to any gene: 18. The CDR3 loop reads CASSLPGQGRRGAPGYTF. As DNA, the CDR3 is TGTGCCAGCAGCTTACCGGGACAGGGTCGACGGGGGGCTCCCGGCTACACCTTC.